Each of the 13 T cell receptor beta chains below was sequenced from the same sample in a study of post-analysis software for immune sequencing data. The study's findings and limits: Controls showed lower frequencies than patients for five TRBV segments, and TRBV5-6, TRBV5-1 and TRBV20-1 were among these.

Unique molecular identifiers had been added to the TCR beta cDNA libraries. One entry per CDR3 protein results from TCRdb running MiXCR on the PCR reads. The sample lists approximately 440,000 distinct CDR3 sequences; under 55% were seen once. No antigen has been assigned to these receptors. The specimen was blood. All receptors derive from a girl aged 5 to 17 with multiple sclerosis.

In the case of this clonotype: A read error is likely, as this CDR3 ends without the conserved phenylalanine or tryptophan. V is TRBV9 and J is TRBJ2-3; D uncertain. The V and J ends lost 2 bases and 4 bases respectively, with 5 bases between them. This CDR3 spans 12 amino acids. Germline-derived CDR1 and CDR2 are SGDLS and YYNGEE. The CDR3 DNA reads as TGTGCCAGCAGCGTCCGATCAGATACGCAGTATTTG. Amino acid sequence: CASSVRSDTQYL.

The sample holds a few counts of this clonotype. The chain joins TRBV29-1 to TRBJ2-1; maybe TRBD1 (5 bases). The CDR3 covers 15 residues. V lost 1 base to trimming and J lost 5 bases, with 15 bases between them. Germline V CDR1 and CDR2: SQVTM, ANQGSEA. The CDR3, as DNA: TGCAGCGTTGAAGGGGGCAGGGTGGCCCACAATGAGCAGTTCTTC. This translates into CSVEGGRVAHNEQFF.

The genes are TRBV14 and TRBJ2-3, with 7 bases identical to TRBD1. CDR1 is SGHDN and CDR2 is FVKESK in the germline V gene. The V and J ends lost 4 bases and 2 bases, in that order; junction bases with no gene match: 6. This CDR3 has 15 residues. The CDR3: CASSLRGTPTDTQYF. The CDR3 nucleotides read TGTGCCAGCAGCCTCAGGGGGACCCCCACAGATACGCAGTATTTT. Together with reference TRBV14 and TRBJ2-3, the CDR3 gives the full variable domain: EAGVTQFPSHSVIEKGQTVTLRCDPISGHDNLYWYRRVMGKEIKFLLHFVKESKQDESGMPNNRFLAERTGGTYSTLKVQPAELEDSGVYFCASSLRGTPTDTQYFGPGTRLTVL.

The chain carries TRBV6-5 and TRBJ2-1; 9 bases align to TRBD2. Germline V gene lookup returns CDR1 MNHEY and CDR2 SVGAGI. This CDR3 region has 15 residues. Germline trimming cut 10 bases from V and 4 bases from J; bases unmatched to any gene: 11. CDR3 nucleotide sequence: TGTGCCAACAGACCCGGGACTAGCCTTTACAATGAGCAGTTCTTC. It codes for CANRPGTSLYNEQFF.

This clonotype was observed a handful of times. V usage is TRBV7-9 and J usage is TRBJ2-7; the D is unclear. The CDR3 is 14 amino acids. V lost 5 bases and J lost 0, with 11 bases in between. The V gene's germline CDR1 is SEHNR and CDR2 FQNEAQ (reference sequence). CDR3: CASSHRTDSYEQYF. The CDR3 DNA reads TGTGCCAGCAGCCACCGAACTGACTCCTACGAGCAGTACTTC.

This clonotype came up many times. The chain combines TRBV14 with TRBJ2-5; D is unresolved. In germline, CDR1 is SGHDN, CDR2 FVKESK. This CDR3 has 11 amino acids. The V end was cut by 3 bases, the J end by 5 bases, with 4 bases between. CDR3 DNA sequence: TGTGCCAGCAGCCACGGGGAGACCCAGTACTTC. Translating it yields CASSHGETQYF. The variable domain in full, completed from reference TRBV14 and TRBJ2-5, reads EAGVTQFPSHSVIEKGQTVTLRCDPISGHDNLYWYRRVMGKEIKFLLHFVKESKQDESGMPNNRFLAERTGGTYSTLKVQPAELEDSGVYFCASSHGETQYFGPGTRLLVL.

The V call is TRBV20-1, the J call TRBJ2-3; possible D gene TRBD1, 6 bases. Germline V gene lookup returns CDR1 DFQATT and CDR2 SNEGSKA (reference sequence). The V gene lost 5 bases and the J gene lost 4 bases, with 16 bases spanning the gap. The CDR3 runs to 14 residues. As DNA, the CDR3 is TGCAGTGCTGATGGGCAGGGGTCCGCAGATACGCAGTATTTT. This sequence encodes CSADGQGSADTQYF.

The CDR3 loop reads CSGLAGGDYEQYF. The CDR3 region has the DNA TGCAGCGGACTAGCGGGAGGGGACTACGAGCAGTACTTC. The chain uses TRBV29-1 and TRBJ2-7; 14 positions match TRBD2. The CDR3 spans 13 residues. The ends lost 7 bases at V and 3 bases at J; junction bases unmatched: 2. The germline CDR1 and CDR2 sequences are SQVTM and ANQGSEA.

The chain combines TRBV7-9 with TRBJ1-4; perhaps TRBD1 as D (5 bases). The CDR3 is made up of 14 amino acids. Germline V gene lookup returns CDR1 SEHNR and CDR2 FQNEAQ (reference sequence). Trimming left V 7 bases short and J 4 bases short, with 13 bases between. As DNA, the CDR3 is TGTGCCAGCACCCCAGGGCAGATTAATGAAAAACTGTTTTTT. It encodes CASTPGQINEKLFF.

Concerning this clonotype itself: A read error may produce the germline difference seen at one junction end. This rearrangement joins TRBV6-6 to TRBJ1-1; TRBD1 matches at 7 bases. The CDR3 totals 14 residues. Germline V gives CDR1 MNHNY, CDR2 SVGAGI (reference sequence). In DNA, the CDR3 is TGTGCCAGCGGTTACACAGGGGCGGACACTGAAGCTTTCTTT. Its translation is CASGYTGADTEAFF.

This clonotype was detected once. V is TRBV7-2 and J is TRBJ2-5, with 14 bases identical to TRBD2. The J call is in doubt because the DNA end fits TRBJ2-7 better. This CDR3 comprises 18 residues. Germline V gives CDR1 SGHTA, CDR2 FQGNSA. CDR3 in amino acids: CASSSEPTGLAGAFEQYF. For the CDR3, the DNA is TGTGCCAGCAGCTCAGAACCCACGGGACTAGCGGGAGCTTTCGAGCAGTACTTC.

The CDR3 sequence is CASSLGDRFYGYTF. CDR3 nucleotides: TGTGCCAGCAGCTTAGGAGACAGATTCTATGGCTACACCTTC. The chain employs TRBV7-2 and TRBJ1-2, with D maybe TRBD1 (5 bases). V lost 1 base, J lost 4 bases, and 10 bases lay in between. Germline values: CDR1 SGHTA, CDR2 FQGNSA. The CDR3 is 14 residues long.

The rearrangement links TRBV10-3 to TRBJ2-7; 7 bases map to TRBD1. The CDR3 has 13 amino acids. From germline, CDR1 is ENHRY and CDR2 SYGVKD. The chain's CDR3 is CVMAGGRGYEQYF. Written as DNA, the CDR3 is TGTGTCATGGCAGGGGGACGTGGCTACGAGCAGTACTTC.